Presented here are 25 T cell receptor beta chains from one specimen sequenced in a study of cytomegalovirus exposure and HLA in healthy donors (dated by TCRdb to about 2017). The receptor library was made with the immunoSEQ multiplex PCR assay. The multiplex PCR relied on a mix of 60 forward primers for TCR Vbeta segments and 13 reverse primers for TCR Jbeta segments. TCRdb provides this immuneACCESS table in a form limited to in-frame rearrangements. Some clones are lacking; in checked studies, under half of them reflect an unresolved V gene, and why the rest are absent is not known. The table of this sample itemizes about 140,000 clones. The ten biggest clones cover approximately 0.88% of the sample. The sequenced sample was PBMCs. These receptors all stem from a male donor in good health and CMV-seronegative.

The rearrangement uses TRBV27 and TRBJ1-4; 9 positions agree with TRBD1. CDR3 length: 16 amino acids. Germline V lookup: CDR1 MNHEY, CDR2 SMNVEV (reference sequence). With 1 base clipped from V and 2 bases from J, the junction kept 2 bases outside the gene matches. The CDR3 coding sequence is TGTGCCAGCAGTTTATGGGGACAGGGCACTAATGAAAAACTGTTTTTT. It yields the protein CASSLWGQGTNEKLFF.

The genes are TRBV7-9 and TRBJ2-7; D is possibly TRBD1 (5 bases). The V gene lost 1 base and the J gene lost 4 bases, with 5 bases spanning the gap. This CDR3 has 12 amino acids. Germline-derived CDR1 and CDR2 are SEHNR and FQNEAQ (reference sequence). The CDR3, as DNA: TGTGCCAGCAGCTTAGGACAGTACGAGCAGTACTTC. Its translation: CASSLGQYEQYF.

CDR3 protein: CASSSYSNEQFF. CDR3 sequence (DNA): TGTGCCAGCAGCTCGTACTCAAATGAGCAGTTCTTC. The chain links TRBV11-2 to TRBJ2-1; D is uncertain. CDR3 length equals 12 residues. V lost 4 bases and J lost 7, with 8 bases in between. Germline CDR1 and CDR2: SGHAT and FQNNGV.

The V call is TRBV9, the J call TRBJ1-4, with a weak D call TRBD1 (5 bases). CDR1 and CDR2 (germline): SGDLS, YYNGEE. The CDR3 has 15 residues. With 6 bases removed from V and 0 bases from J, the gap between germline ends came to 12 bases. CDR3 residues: CASNSGPATNEKLFF. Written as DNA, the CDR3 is TGTGCCAGCAACTCAGGGCCCGCAACTAATGAAAAACTGTTTTTT.

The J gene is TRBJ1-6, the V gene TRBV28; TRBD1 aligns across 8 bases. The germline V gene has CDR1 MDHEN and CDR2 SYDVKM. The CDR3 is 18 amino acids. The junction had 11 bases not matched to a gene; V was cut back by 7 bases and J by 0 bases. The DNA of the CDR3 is TGTGCCAGCACCCGGACAGGGCTCGAGAGCTCCTATAATTCACCCCTCCACTTT. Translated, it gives CASTRTGLESSYNSPLHF. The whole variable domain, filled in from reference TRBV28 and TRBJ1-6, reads DVKVTQSSRYLVKRTGEKVFLECVQDMDHENMFWYRQDPGLGLRLIYFSYDVKMKEKGDIPEGYSVSREKKERFSLILESASTNQTSMYLCASTRTGLESSYNSPLHFGNGTRLTVT.

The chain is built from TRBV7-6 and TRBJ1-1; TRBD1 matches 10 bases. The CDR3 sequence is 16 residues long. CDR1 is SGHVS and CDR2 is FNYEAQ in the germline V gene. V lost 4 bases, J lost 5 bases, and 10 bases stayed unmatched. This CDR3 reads CASSSGTGVWDTEAFF. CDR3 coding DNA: TGTGCCAGCAGCTCTGGGACAGGGGTTTGGGATACTGAAGCTTTCTTT.

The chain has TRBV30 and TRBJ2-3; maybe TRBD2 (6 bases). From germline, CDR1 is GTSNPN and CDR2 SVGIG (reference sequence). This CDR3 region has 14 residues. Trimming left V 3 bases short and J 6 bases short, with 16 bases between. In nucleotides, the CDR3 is TGTGCCTGGAGCGAAGACAGCCGGGGGGATACGCAGTATTTT. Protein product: CAWSEDSRGDTQYF.

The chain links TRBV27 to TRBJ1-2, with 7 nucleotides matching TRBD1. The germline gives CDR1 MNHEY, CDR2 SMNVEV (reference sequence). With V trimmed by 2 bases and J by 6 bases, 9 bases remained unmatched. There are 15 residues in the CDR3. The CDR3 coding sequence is TGTGCCAGCAGTTTACAAGGGGGCCCGATTCATGGCTACACCTTC. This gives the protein CASSLQGGPIHGYTF.

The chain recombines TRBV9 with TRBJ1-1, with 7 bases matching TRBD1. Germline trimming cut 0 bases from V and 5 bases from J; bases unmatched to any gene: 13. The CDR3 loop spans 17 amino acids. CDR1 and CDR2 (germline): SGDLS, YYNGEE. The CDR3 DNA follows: TGTGCCAGCAGCGTAGGACAGGGTGAGGGTTTATGGACTGAAGCTTTCTTT. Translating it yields CASSVGQGEGLWTEAFF.

CDR3 DNA: TGTGCCAGCAGGGGGACAATGAACACTGAAGCTTTCTTT. It yields the protein CASRGTMNTEAFF. The chain carries TRBV6-1 and TRBJ1-1; the D gene is possibly TRBD1 (6 bases). With 6 bases removed from V and 0 bases from J, the gap between germline ends came to 8 bases. The CDR3 length is 13 residues. Germline lookup yields CDR1 MNHNS and CDR2 SASEGT.

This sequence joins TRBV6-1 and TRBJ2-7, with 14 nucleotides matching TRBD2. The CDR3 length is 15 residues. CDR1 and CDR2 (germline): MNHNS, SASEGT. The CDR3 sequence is CAGTSGRGATYEQYF. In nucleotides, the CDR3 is TGTGCAGGGACTAGCGGGAGAGGCGCTACATACGAGCAGTACTTC.

DNA of the CDR3: TGTGCCAGCAGTTCCGGGACAGCCACCTACGAGCAGTACTTC. As protein: CASSSGTATYEQYF. The V call is TRBV27, the J call TRBJ2-7, with 7 bases that match TRBD1. The CDR3 is 14 residues long. The junction had 5 bases not matched to a gene; V was cut back by 4 bases and J by 2 bases. The V gene's germline CDR1 is MNHEY and CDR2 SMNVEV (reference sequence).

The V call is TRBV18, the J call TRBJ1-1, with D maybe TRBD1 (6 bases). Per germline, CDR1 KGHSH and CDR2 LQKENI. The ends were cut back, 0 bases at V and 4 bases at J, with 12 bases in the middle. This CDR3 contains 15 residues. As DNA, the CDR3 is TGTGCCAGCTCACCACCAGTACAGGGAGTCACTGAAGCTTTCTTT. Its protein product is CASSPPVQGVTEAFF.

This CDR3 reads CASSPRGDTQYF. In DNA form, the CDR3 reads TGTGCCAGCAGCCCGAGGGGGGATACGCAGTATTTT. V is TRBV11-2 and J is TRBJ2-3, with a possible D match to TRBD1 (6 bases). Deletions cut 5 bases from V and 6 bases from J, with 9 bases between. Germline CDR1 SGHAT, CDR2 FQNNGV. CDR3 length: 12 amino acids. The full variable domain, its missing parts supplied by reference TRBV11-2 and TRBJ2-3, is EAGVAQSPRYKIIEKRQSVAFWCNPISGHATLYWYQQILGQGPKLLIQFQNNGVVDDSQLPKDRFSAERLKGVDSTLKIQPAKLEDSAVYLCASSPRGDTQYFGPGTRLTVL.

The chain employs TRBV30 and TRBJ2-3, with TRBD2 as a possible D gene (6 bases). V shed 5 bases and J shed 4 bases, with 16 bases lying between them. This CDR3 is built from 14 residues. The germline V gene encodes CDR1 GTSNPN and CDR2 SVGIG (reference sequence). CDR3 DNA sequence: TGTGCCTGGGGGGGACGGGAGAGCCCAGATACGCAGTATTTT. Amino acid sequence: CAWGGRESPDTQYF.

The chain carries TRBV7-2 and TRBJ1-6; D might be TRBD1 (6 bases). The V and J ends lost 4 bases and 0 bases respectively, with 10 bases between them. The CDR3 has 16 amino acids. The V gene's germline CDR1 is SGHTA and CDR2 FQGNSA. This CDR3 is CASSSRQDSYNSPLHF. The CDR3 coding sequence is TGTGCCAGCAGCTCCAGACAGGACTCCTATAATTCACCCCTCCACTTT.

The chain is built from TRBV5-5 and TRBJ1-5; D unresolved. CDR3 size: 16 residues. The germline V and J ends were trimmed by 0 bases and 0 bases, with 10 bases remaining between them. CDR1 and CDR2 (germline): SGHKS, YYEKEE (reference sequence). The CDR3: CASSLGAVNSNQPQHF. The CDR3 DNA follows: TGTGCCAGCAGCTTGGGGGCAGTTAATAGCAATCAGCCCCAGCATTTT.

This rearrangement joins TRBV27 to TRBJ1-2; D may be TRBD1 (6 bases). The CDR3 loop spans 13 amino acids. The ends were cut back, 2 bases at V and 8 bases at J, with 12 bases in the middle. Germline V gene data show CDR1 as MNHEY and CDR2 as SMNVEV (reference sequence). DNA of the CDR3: TGTGCCAGCAGTTTAGGGGTGGGGGCCGGCTACACCTTC. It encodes CASSLGVGAGYTF.

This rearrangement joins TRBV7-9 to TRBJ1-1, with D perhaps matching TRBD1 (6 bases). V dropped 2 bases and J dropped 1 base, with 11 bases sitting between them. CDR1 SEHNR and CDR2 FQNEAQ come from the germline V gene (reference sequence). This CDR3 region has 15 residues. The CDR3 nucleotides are TGTGCCAGCAGCTTATTGGACAGCGAGAACACTGAAGCTTTCTTT. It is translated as CASSLLDSENTEAFF.

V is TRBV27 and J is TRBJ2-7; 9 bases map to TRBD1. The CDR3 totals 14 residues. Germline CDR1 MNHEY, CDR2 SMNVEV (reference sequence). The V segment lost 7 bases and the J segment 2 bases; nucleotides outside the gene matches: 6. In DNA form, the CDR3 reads TGTGCCAGCAACAGGGGGCAGTACCCCTACGAGCAGTACTTC. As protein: CASNRGQYPYEQYF.

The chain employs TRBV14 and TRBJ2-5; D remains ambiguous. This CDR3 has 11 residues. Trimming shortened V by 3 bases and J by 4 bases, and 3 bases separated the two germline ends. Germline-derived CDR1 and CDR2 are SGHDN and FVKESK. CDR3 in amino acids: CASSHRETQYF. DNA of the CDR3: TGTGCCAGCAGCCATCGAGAGACCCAGTACTTC.

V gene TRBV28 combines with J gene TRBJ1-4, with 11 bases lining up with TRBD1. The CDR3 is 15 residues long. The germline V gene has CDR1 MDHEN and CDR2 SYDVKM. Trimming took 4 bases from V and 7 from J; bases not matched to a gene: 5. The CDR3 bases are TGTGCCAGCAGTTGGGGGGGGACAGGGGGTGAAAAACTGTTTTTT. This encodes CASSWGGTGGEKLFF.

The CDR3 coding sequence is TGTGCCAGCTCATCCCAGGGTACTTGGAATGAGCAGTTCTTC. Translating gives CASSSQGTWNEQFF. The chain joins TRBV18 to TRBJ2-1; TRBD1 is a possible D gene (5 bases). The germline V gene has CDR1 KGHSH and CDR2 LQKENI. The V and J ends lost 5 bases and 7 bases respectively, with 15 bases between them. This CDR3 comprises 14 residues.

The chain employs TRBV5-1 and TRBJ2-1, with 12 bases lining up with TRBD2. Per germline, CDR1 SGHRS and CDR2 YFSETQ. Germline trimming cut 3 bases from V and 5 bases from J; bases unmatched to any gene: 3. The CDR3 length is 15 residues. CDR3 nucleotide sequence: TGCGCCAGCAGCTCCGGACTAGCGGGAAACAATGAGCAGTTCTTC. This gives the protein CASSSGLAGNNEQFF.

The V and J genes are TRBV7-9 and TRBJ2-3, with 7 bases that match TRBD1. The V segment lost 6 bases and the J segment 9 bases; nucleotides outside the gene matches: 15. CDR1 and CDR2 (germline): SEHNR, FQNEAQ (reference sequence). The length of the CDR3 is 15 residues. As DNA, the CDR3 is TGTGCCAGCAGGCCGGGACAGAACATTCTCGGCACGCAGTATTTT. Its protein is CASRPGQNILGTQYF.